The next 2 T cell receptor beta chains were all read from a single sample in a study of CD8 T cells in Susac syndrome. The authors reverse transcribed roughly 0.5 to 1 ug RNA with random hexamers. Using its own MiXCR run on the immunoSEQ multiplex PCR reads, TCRdb lists one record per CDR3 protein. This sample has 200,000 or so distinct CDR3 sequences, with around 95% found just once. The specimen sequenced was CD4+ T cells from PBMCs. These receptors were obtained from a human donor with Susac syndrome.

The chain links TRBV4-3 to TRBJ2-4; tentative D call: TRBD2 (6 bases). This CDR3 comprises 15 residues. Looked up from germline, CDR1 is LGHNA and CDR2 is YSLEER. The ends were cut back, 2 bases at V and 3 bases at J, with 11 bases in the middle. In DNA, the CDR3 is TGCGCCAGCAGCCAAATAAGGGAGGTCAAAAACATTCAGTACTTC. Residues: CASSQIREVKNIQYF.

This rearrangement joins TRBV6-5 to TRBJ2-7, with D perhaps matching TRBD1 (6 bases). V lost 7 bases and J 6 bases, leaving 10 bases between the germline ends. The CDR3 runs to 11 residues. Per the germline V gene, CDR1 is MNHEY and CDR2 is SVGAGI. The CDR3 is CASTRGGEQYF. CDR3 in DNA: TGTGCCAGCACCCGAGGGGGCGAGCAGTACTTC.